This T cell receptor beta chain was sequenced in a study of human T cells and chemical hapten exposure (dated by TCRdb to 2020 to 2022). For the wider study: For sensitization, 2% DPC in acetone was applied to a 2 cm by 2 cm area of upper inner arm skin. Throughout the roughly 23-week study period, patients were also given weekly therapeutic DPC doses on the scalp. Patch testing on the upper back used Finn chambers containing 0.01% DPC, with scoring done after 6 days according to International Contact Dermatitis Research Group standards. Most of the patients in the cohort were female, and the cohort covered alopecia areata with under or over 50% scalp involvement, alopecia totalis and alopecia universalis. Libraries were pooled for sequencing, and per-sample TCR yields varied mainly because of small differences in library volumes within the pool. In alopecia patients, the study followed how the peripheral blood TCR repertoire changed in vivo over primary and secondary sensitization to diphenylcyclopropenone (DPC), a hapten. Patient blood was sampled pre-sensitization (week 0) and at 2, 6 and about 24 weeks after DPC sensitization. Blood for TCR sequencing was provided by twenty-nine alopecia patients at one to four time points (pre-sensitization, 2, 6 and 24 weeks).

Counted from cysteine to phenylalanine, this CDR3 has 17 amino acids. Only the CDR3 DNA stays, 51 bases, in frame from base 1. V has 5 bases trimmed and J has 5 bases trimmed; junction bases matching no gene number 12. From the germline V gene, CDR1 is SGHRS and CDR2 is YFSETQ. The full study reports these points: Significantly more large CDR3 similarity clusters were formed by expanded TCRs than by pre-sensitization or healthy control sets, consistent with antigen-driven responses. Patch test score was positively correlated with the number of PT1 expanded TCRs, with significance at thresholds 8, 16 and 32 but not at 4. Because all patients had alopecia, a presumed autoimmune disease, the immune response of the patients might differ from that of healthy individuals. No change with DPC sensitization was found in the number of TCRs above 1 in 1000 frequency, and no evidence of global repertoire structure alterations was found. After repeated subsampling, changes were observed in the strength of the expansion versus patch-test correlation and in the threshold at which the correlation became significant.

Receptor amplification or capture employed RACE. Sequencer: NextSeq 500. During library preparation, unique molecular identifiers were attached to individual cDNA molecules so that TCRs could be counted in a quantitative, reproducible way. For every blood RNA sample, sequencing covered both the TCR alpha and TCR beta chains. Turning to the authors' computational methods: A median of approximately 96,000 TCRs per sample was observed, with a range of 23,224 to 690,600. V, J and CDR3 annotation of the TCR reads was carried out using the Decombinator software suite. Every sample was subsampled to the same number of TCRs (28,000) for the PS versus PT1 abundance plots. Expanded TCRs were defined as absent before sensitization and observed at least eight times at the 2-week time point. TCRdb trimmed the raw reads at Q25, called clones with MiXCR and kept productive beta chains. Every CDR3 protein is listed once, alongside the most common genes and DNA of its rows. The authors' filters were not applied to this entry. Counted in this sample were approximately 80,000 distinct CDR3 sequences; roughly 10% of them appeared once. The top ten clonotypes cover about 4.2% of the sample.

This clonotype came up a few times. Its target antigen remains unknown. No base qualities exist here, and no much larger clone lies one base off it. The label giving this sample's time point can be read as: patch test 1, 2 weeks after DPC sensitization. What the treatment or condition label conveys for this sample: therapeutic diphenylcyclopropenone sensitization with weekly scalp DPC. Blood at each patch-test visit was drawn before the patch test was applied. To be eligible, patients had to be aged 18 to 70, diagnosed with alopecia and judged suitable for DPC therapy, while pregnant patients were excluded. Total RNA was isolated from unfractionated whole blood collected in Tempus Blood RNA tubes.

The receptor comes from a woman between 50 and 59 years old with alopecia areata. Some clones in this sample may be carry-over from other donors' samples. The sequencing used whole blood, collected in connection with sensitization to the hapten diphenylcyclopropenone (DPC). The V and J genes are TRBV5-1 and TRBJ2-2; TRBD2 matches 10 bases in the middle. The CDR3 protein is CASSSIAGGVRTGELFF. The sequenced DNA is TGCGCCAGCAGTTCGATAGCGGGAGGAGTCAGGACCGGGGAGCTGTTTTTT.